The present entry profiles one T cell receptor (beta chain) with its context. Antigen unknown. CD45RO/CCR7/CD25/CD127/CD95/CD27 staining was used to isolate CD4+ naive, central memory, regulatory and stem cell-like memory cells by sorting. The sample is drawn from a study of beta chain features in type 1 diabetes. Overall study context: The patients were much like the healthy donors in age, gender and cell yields. General study points: It was among patients, rather than healthy donors, that naive, central memory and Treg TCRB repertoires appeared more similar. TCRB CDR3 length was moderately but significantly reduced in all four CD4+ subsets of Type 1 diabetes patients. Fewer insertions but more deletions were seen at VDJ junctions in type 1 diabetes patients.

Every isolated RNA sample was fully reverse transcribed, so sequencing captured expressed TCRB transcripts. Only in-frame clones appear in the TCRdb table, and some are missing; sequencing was by immunoSEQ multiplex PCR. Among about 25,000 clones, roughly two thirds were seen once, and the ten largest hold 1.1%. This CDR3 has 13 residues. Trimming took off 8 bases at V and 2 bases at J, with 11 bases between the two ends. The germline V gene encodes CDR1 SNHLY and CDR2 FYNNEI. The sample was stem cell memory CD4+ T cells from blood. The V gene is TRBV2, the J gene TRBJ2-3; a weak D match, TRBD2 (6 bases). The TCR comes from a middle-aged woman with type 1 diabetes. The CDR3 reads CASYSGNTDTQYF. For the CDR3, the DNA is TGTGCCAGCTATAGCGGAAACACAGATACGCAGTATTTT.